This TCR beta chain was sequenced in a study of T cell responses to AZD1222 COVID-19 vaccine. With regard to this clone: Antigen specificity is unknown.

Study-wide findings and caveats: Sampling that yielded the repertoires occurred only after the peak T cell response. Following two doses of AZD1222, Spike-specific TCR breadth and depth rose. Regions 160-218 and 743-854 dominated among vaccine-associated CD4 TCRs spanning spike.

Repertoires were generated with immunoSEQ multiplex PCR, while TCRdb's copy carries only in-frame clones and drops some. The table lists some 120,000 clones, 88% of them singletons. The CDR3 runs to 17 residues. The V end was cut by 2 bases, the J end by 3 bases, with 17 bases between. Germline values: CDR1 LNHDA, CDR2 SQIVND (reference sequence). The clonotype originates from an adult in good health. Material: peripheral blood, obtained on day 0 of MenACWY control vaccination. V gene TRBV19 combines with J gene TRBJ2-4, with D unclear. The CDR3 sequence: CASSIFGQHGDKNIQYF. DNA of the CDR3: TGTGCCAGTAGTATATTTGGGCAGCATGGTGACAAAAACATTCAGTACTTC.